What follows are 21 T cell receptor beta chains derived from one specimen sequenced in a study of T-cell memory formation after mild COVID-19. TCRdb re-called the 5' RACE reads with MiXCR, one entry per CDR3 protein. The repertoire holds more than 80,000 distinct CDR3 sequences, with 17% as singletons. The sequencing sample was made of PBMCs or a T cell subset sorted from them (not recorded which). The receptors derive from an adult woman who had mild COVID-19 (a few samples of this study predate the infection). Cell type and time point are not known.

There are a few counts of this clonotype. The chain combines TRBV29-1 with TRBJ1-2; D is undetermined. The V end lost 6 bases, the J end lost 4 bases, and 18 bases lay between the germline ends. The CDR3 has 14 amino acids. In germline, CDR1 is SQVTM, CDR2 ANQGSEA. In nucleotides, the CDR3 is TGCAGCGTGGCTGGTGGGGTGAGCGGCTATGGCTACACCTTC. Translated, it gives CSVAGGVSGYGYTF.

A few counts support this clonotype. This sequence joins TRBV24-1 and TRBJ2-3, with 7 bases matching TRBD2. The CDR3 covers 13 residues. The junction had 2 bases not matched to a gene; V was cut back by 7 bases and J by 2 bases. Germline-derived CDR1 and CDR2 are KGHDR and SFDVKD. Here the CDR3 reads CATSGGNTDTQYF. CDR3 DNA sequence: TGTGCCACCAGCGGGGGGAACACAGATACGCAGTATTTT.

The J gene is TRBJ2-1, the V gene TRBV30; 10 bases agree with TRBD2. Unmatched junction bases numbered 3, after V lost 4 bases and J lost 6 bases. Germline V gene sequence: CDR1 GTSNPN, CDR2 SVGIG (reference sequence). The CDR3 loop spans 13 amino acids. The CDR3 DNA sequence: TGTGCCTGGACGAGCGGGGGGGCCAATGAGCAGTTCTTC. This encodes CAWTSGGANEQFF.

The rearrangement joins TRBV4-3 to TRBJ2-1; 12 positions match TRBD2. This CDR3 has 15 residues. V trimming: 8 bases; J trimming: 6 bases; junction bases outside the gene matches: 8. Germline-derived CDR1 and CDR2 are LGHNA and YSLEER. CDR3: CASSQTSGGINEQFF. The CDR3, as DNA: TGCGCCAGCTCCCAAACTAGCGGGGGGATCAATGAGCAGTTCTTC.

V and J are TRBV27 and TRBJ2-7; tentatively, D is TRBD1 (5 bases). V gave up 6 bases and J gave up 2 bases, with 14 bases separating them. The germline V gene has CDR1 MNHEY and CDR2 SMNVEV (reference sequence). This CDR3 comprises 14 residues. The chain's CDR3 is CASSLRDNPYEQYF. Here the CDR3 DNA reads TGTGCCAGCAGCCTCAGGGATAATCCCTACGAGCAGTACTTC.

This clonotype was counted between two and nine times. This chain connects TRBV15 to TRBJ1-6, with D maybe TRBD1 (6 bases). The V end lost 0 bases, the J end lost 10 bases, and 13 bases lay between the germline ends. CDR3 size: 15 residues. Germline V gene data show CDR1 as LNHNV and CDR2 as YYDKDF (reference sequence). CDR3: CATSRDRGKFSPLHF. DNA for the CDR3: TGTGCCACCAGCAGAGATAGGGGGAAGTTCTCACCCCTCCACTTT.

The chain employs TRBV5-1 and TRBJ1-2; D uncertain. Trimming pared 2 bases from V and 0 bases from J, leaving 8 bases between. CDR3 length: 14 amino acids. Germline V gives CDR1 SGHRS, CDR2 YFSETQ. CDR3 in amino acids: CASSFTGANYGYTF. The CDR3 DNA sequence: TGCGCCAGCAGCTTCACCGGAGCTAACTATGGCTACACCTTC.

This clonotype was picked up many times. The chain has TRBV12-3 or TRBV12-4 and TRBJ1-2; TRBD1 is a possible D gene (6 bases). The CDR3 has 14 amino acids. V was trimmed by 7 bases and J by 4 bases, leaving 16 bases between them. CDR3 bases: TGTGCCAGCACCGGGGCAGGGGCGCCCTATGGCTACACCTTC. Protein product: CASTGAGAPYGYTF.

The chain carries TRBV21-1 and TRBJ1-5. TRBV21-1 is recorded as a pseudogene. The CDR3 extends over 13 amino acids. The CDR3 bases are TGTGCCAGCAGCAAAGGAAGCCATCAGCCCCAGCATTTT. Encoded protein: CASSKGSHQPQHF.

V usage is TRBV4-3 and J usage is TRBJ1-2; 8 bases match TRBD1. CDR3 size: 15 residues. J was trimmed by 8 bases and V by 4 bases; bases with no gene match: 12. CDR1 and CDR2 from the germline V gene are LGHNA and YSLEER. The CDR3 loop is CASSPTGGLTGGYTF. The CDR3, as DNA: TGCGCCAGCAGCCCCACAGGGGGGCTGACAGGAGGCTACACCTTC.

This clonotype was counted between two and nine times. V is TRBV5-1 and J is TRBJ2-7, with 7 bases matching TRBD2. CDR1 and CDR2 from the germline V gene are SGHRS and YFSETQ. The CDR3 consists of 11 residues. V lost 3 bases, J lost 6 bases, and 0 bases stayed unmatched. CDR3 sequence (DNA): TGCGCCAGCAGCTGGGGGGGCGAGCAGTACTTC. Its translation: CASSWGGEQYF. Filled out from reference TRBV5-1 and TRBJ2-7, the complete variable domain reads KAGVTQTPRYLIKTRGQQVTLSCSPISGHRSVSWYQQTPGQGLQFLFEYFSETQRNKGNFPGRFSGRQFSNSRSEMNVSTLELGDSALYLCASSWGGEQYFGPGTRLTVT.

The genes are TRBV3-1 and TRBJ1-5; D is perhaps TRBD1 (6 bases). V was shortened by 1 base and J by 2 bases, with 12 bases between the two germline ends. Germline V gene lookup returns CDR1 LGHDT and CDR2 YNNKEL (reference sequence). The CDR3 contains 16 residues. The DNA of the CDR3 is TGTGCCAGCAGCCAAGCCGTGGGGGGCGGCAATCAGCCCCAGCATTTT. Protein product: CASSQAVGGGNQPQHF.

This clonotype has only a few counts. CDR3: CASSVGLHNEQFF. As DNA, the CDR3 is TGTGCCAGCAGCGTAGGACTCCACAATGAGCAGTTCTTC. The chain links TRBV9 to TRBJ2-1, with unresolved D. Trimming removed 0 bases from V and 5 bases from J, with 6 bases in between. Looked up from germline, CDR1 is SGDLS and CDR2 is YYNGEE. This CDR3 spans 13 amino acids.

The chain has TRBV5-1 and TRBJ1-1; 7 bases map to TRBD1. V dropped 0 bases and J dropped 6; count of bases not matched to a gene: 11. The CDR3 runs 16 residues. CDR1 and CDR2 (germline): SGHRS, YFSETQ. The DNA of the CDR3 is TGCGCCAGCAGCTTGGACGGACTAGGGACAGTACCTGAAGCTTTCTTT. Amino acid sequence: CASSLDGLGTVPEAFF.

The genes are TRBV7-2 and TRBJ2-4, with 16 bases that match TRBD2. Germline trimming cut 5 bases from V and 5 bases from J; bases unmatched to any gene: 3. The CDR3 runs to 16 residues. CDR1 SGHTA and CDR2 FQGNSA come from the germline V gene. The CDR3 region is CASSPGLAGGENIQYF. The CDR3 DNA is TGTGCCAGCAGCCCGGGACTAGCGGGAGGGGAAAACATTCAGTACTTC.

The chain links TRBV4-3 to TRBJ2-4; a weak D match, TRBD1 (5 bases). Per germline, CDR1 LGHNA and CDR2 YSLEER. The CDR3 sequence is 16 residues long. Trimming removed 0 bases from V and 7 bases from J, with 16 bases in between. The CDR3 here is CASSQDLLGVSNIQYF. The CDR3 DNA sequence: TGCGCCAGCAGCCAAGATCTTTTAGGGGTGTCGAACATTCAGTACTTC.

In this sample, this clonotype turned up a few times. The V and J genes are TRBV6-4 and TRBJ2-3; 8 bases line up with TRBD2. Germline V gene data show CDR1 as MRHNA and CDR2 as SNTAGT. V lost 4 bases and J lost 0; bases outside the gene matches: 0. The CDR3 runs 14 residues. The CDR3 loop reads CASSASGSTDTQYF. In nucleotides, the CDR3 is TGTGCCAGCAGTGCTAGCGGGAGCACAGATACGCAGTATTTT.

This clonotype has only a few counts. V usage is TRBV24-1 and J usage is TRBJ2-3; 7 positions agree with TRBD1. Trimming at V came to 9 bases and at J to 5 bases, leaving 7 bases not matched to a gene. Germline CDR1 is KGHDR and CDR2 is SFDVKD. This CDR3 comprises 13 residues. The CDR3 DNA sequence: TGTGCCACCGGGACAGCGACTGGAGATACGCAGTATTTT. This encodes CATGTATGDTQYF.

This chain joins TRBV4-2 and TRBJ1-2; D remains unclear. The CDR3 runs to 12 residues. The V gene lost 4 bases and the J gene lost 9 bases, with 12 bases spanning the gap. CDR1 LGHNA and CDR2 YNFKEQ come from the germline V gene. In DNA form, the CDR3 reads TGTGCCAGCAGCCCGTCGTCCGTAAGCTACACCTTC. Its translation is CASSPSSVSYTF.

CDR3 in DNA: TGTGCCAGTAGTCCCGGTCGGAAAATGGGTAGCACAGATACGCAGTATTTT. It codes for CASSPGRKMGSTDTQYF. V usage is TRBV19 and J usage is TRBJ2-3; no clear D gene. The CDR3 is made up of 17 amino acids. Germline CDR1 LNHDA, CDR2 SQIVND (reference sequence). Trimming left V 5 bases short and J 0 bases short, with 18 bases between. The variable domain in full, with the rest retrieved from reference TRBV19 and TRBJ2-3, is DGGITQSPKYLFRKEGQNVTLSCEQNLNHDAMYWYRQDPGQGLRLIYYSQIVNDFQKGDIAEGYSVSREKKESFPLTVTSAQKNPTAFYLCASSPGRKMGSTDTQYFGPGTRLTVL.

The CDR3 loop is CASSQDGTGIYEQYF. As DNA, the CDR3 is TGTGCCAGCAGCCAGGACGGGACAGGGATCTACGAGCAGTACTTC. The chain employs TRBV9 and TRBJ2-7; 9 nucleotides agree with TRBD1. The CDR3 has 15 amino acids. Unmatched junction bases numbered 8, after V lost 4 bases and J lost 3 bases. Germline V gene data show CDR1 as SGDLS and CDR2 as YYNGEE.